The 18 T cell receptor beta chains listed next were all sequenced from one sample in a study of cytomegalovirus exposure and HLA in healthy donors. PCR employed 60 Vbeta and 13 Jbeta primers. Only in-frame clones appear in the TCRdb table, and some are missing; sequencing was by immunoSEQ multiplex PCR. The sample shows about 130,000 clones, more than 60% of them seen only once. Material: PBMCs. These receptors came from a woman aged 18-30 years in good health and CMV-seronegative.

This sequence joins TRBV5-1 and TRBJ2-7; 10 nucleotides line up with TRBD1. There are 16 residues in the CDR3. The V gene's germline CDR1 is SGHRS and CDR2 YFSETQ. V gave up 2 bases and J gave up 3 bases; unmatched junction bases: 8. As DNA, the CDR3 is TGCGCCAGCAGCTTATCCCGGGACAGGGGAAACTACGAGCAGTACTTC. Its protein is CASSLSRDRGNYEQYF. Supplemented by reference TRBV5-1 and TRBJ2-7, the full variable domain reads KAGVTQTPRYLIKTRGQQVTLSCSPISGHRSVSWYQQTPGQGLQFLFEYFSETQRNKGNFPGRFSGRQFSNSRSEMNVSTLELGDSALYLCASSLSRDRGNYEQYFGPGTRLTVT.

This chain connects TRBV5-4 to TRBJ2-7; D gene uncertain. The CDR3 spans 12 residues. CDR1 is SGHNT, CDR2 YYREEE, per germline (reference sequence). Trimming left V 5 bases short and J 6 bases short, with 12 bases between. The CDR3: CASSLSLGEQYF. The CDR3 region has the DNA TGTGCCAGCAGTCTTAGCTTGGGCGAGCAGTACTTC.

The chain employs TRBV21-1 and TRBJ2-5; the DNA was not compared with TRBD1, the D call given in the table. TRBV21-1 is assigned pseudogene status. This CDR3 comprises 13 residues. This CDR3 is CASSNLREETQYF. CDR3 sequence (DNA): TGTGCCAGCAGCAATCTCAGGGAAGAGACCCAGTACTTC.

The chain carries TRBV2 and TRBJ1-5; a possible D gene is TRBD1 (5 bases). Germline assignment: CDR1 SNHLY and CDR2 FYNNEI. This CDR3 spans 14 amino acids. Trimming removed 7 bases from V and 0 bases from J, with 10 bases in between. The CDR3 sequence: CASKAQGSNQPQHF. The CDR3 nucleotides are TGTGCCAGCAAGGCGCAGGGTAGCAATCAGCCCCAGCATTTT.

The J gene is TRBJ2-1, the V gene TRBV7-2; TRBD1 matches at 7 bases. V dropped 1 base and J dropped 2; count of bases not matched to a gene: 5. Germline lookup yields CDR1 SGHTA and CDR2 FQGNSA. This CDR3 comprises 16 residues. CDR3 DNA: TGTGCCAGCAGCTTAGGAAGGACAGGTCCCTACAATGAGCAGTTCTTC. Translation gives CASSLGRTGPYNEQFF.

This clone has a single count. The chain couples TRBV15 to TRBJ2-3; the D is unclear. Trimming cost V 1 base and J 6 bases, with 8 bases left between them. The CDR3 runs to 13 residues. Germline V gene data show CDR1 as LNHNV and CDR2 as YYDKDF (reference sequence). The CDR3 loop is CATSRGAVDTQYF. CDR3 bases: TGTGCCACCAGCAGAGGCGCCGTGGATACGCAGTATTTT.

V usage is TRBV18 and J usage is TRBJ2-1, with 7 bases that match TRBD2. Germline V gene lookup returns CDR1 KGHSH and CDR2 LQKENI. The CDR3 runs to 16 residues. V lost 0 bases and J lost 0; bases outside the gene matches: 2. CDR3 bases: TGTGCCAGCTCACCACCGAGCGGGAACTCCTACAATGAGCAGTTCTTC. Translating gives CASSPPSGNSYNEQFF.

The chain employs TRBV30 and TRBJ1-1, with D tentatively TRBD1 (6 bases). The germline V and J ends were trimmed by 7 bases and 1 base, with 13 bases remaining between them. Germline assignment: CDR1 GTSNPN and CDR2 SVGIG (reference sequence). This CDR3 has 13 amino acids. The CDR3 DNA follows: TGTGCCTTAGACAGGCCGTCGAACACTGAAGCTTTCTTT. Encoded protein: CALDRPSNTEAFF.

The chain employs TRBV4-1 and TRBJ1-2; TRBD1 agrees at 7 bases. The CDR3 runs to 16 residues. From germline, CDR1 is MGHRA and CDR2 YSYEKL. The V gene end was trimmed by 4 bases and the J gene end by 8 bases; junction bases not matched to a gene: 16. The CDR3, as DNA: TGCGCCAGCAGCCCTCACACAAGGGGGCATTCGTCGGGCTACACCTTC. Its translation is CASSPHTRGHSSGYTF.

V gene TRBV25-1 combines with J gene TRBJ2-7, with D perhaps matching TRBD2 (6 bases). This CDR3 is 17 amino acids long. Trimming removed 4 bases from V and 0 bases from J, with 19 bases in between. CDR1 is MGHDK and CDR2 is SYGVNS in the germline V gene. The CDR3 region has the DNA TGTGCCAGCAGTGGAGGCGCACCCGGGGACTTCTCCTACGAGCAGTACTTC. It yields the protein CASSGGAPGDFSYEQYF.

J is TRBJ2-2 and V is TRBV27; tentatively, D is TRBD2 (5 bases). Germline CDR1 reads MNHEY; CDR2 reads SMNVEV (reference sequence). V lost 5 bases to trimming and J lost 7 bases, with 8 bases between them. CDR3 length: 12 residues. The CDR3 reads CASSHGVGELFF. CDR3 coding DNA: TGTGCCAGCAGTCACGGGGTCGGGGAGCTGTTTTTT.

The V and J genes are TRBV19 and TRBJ1-2; D call uncertain. CDR1 and CDR2 (germline): LNHDA, SQIVND (reference sequence). Trimming took 6 bases from V and 7 from J, leaving 9 bases between them. The CDR3 contains 11 residues. The CDR3 nucleotides read TGTGCCAGTAGATTCGGAGGTGGCTACACCTTC. This translates into CASRFGGGYTF.

The chain joins TRBV19 to TRBJ2-3, with D perhaps matching TRBD2 (6 bases). The CDR3 extends over 13 amino acids. Germline CDR1 reads LNHDA; CDR2 reads SQIVND (reference sequence). Trimming took off 6 bases at V and 1 base at J, with 8 bases between the two ends. CDR3 bases: TGTGCCAGTAGCGGAGGGGGCACAGATACGCAGTATTTT. It is translated as CASSGGGTDTQYF.

This clone was observed a handful of times. This chain links TRBV6-1 with TRBJ1-2; no clear D. Per germline, CDR1 MNHNS and CDR2 SASEGT. CDR3 size: 17 residues. V was trimmed by 1 base and J by 3 bases, leaving 18 bases between them. In DNA form, the CDR3 reads TGTGCCAGCAGTGAAGGGAGACCGGCAGACTACCACTATGGCTACACCTTC. This sequence encodes CASSEGRPADYHYGYTF.

The rearrangement joins TRBV9 to TRBJ2-2, with D possibly TRBD1 on 6 matching bases. V gave up 1 base and J gave up 8 bases, with 9 bases separating them. CDR1 and CDR2 from the germline V gene are SGDLS and YYNGEE. The CDR3 covers 13 residues. CDR3 coding DNA: TGTGCCAGCAGCGTACGGCAGGGGGGGGAGCTGTTTTTT. This sequence encodes CASSVRQGGELFF.

The chain joins TRBV11-2 to TRBJ1-2; 10 positions agree with TRBD1. V gave up 5 bases and J gave up 3 bases; unmatched junction bases: 9. The length of the CDR3 is 16 residues. CDR1 and CDR2 from the germline V gene are SGHAT and FQNNGV. For the CDR3, the DNA is TGTGCCAGCAGCAGACTCCGGGACAGGGGCGACTATGGCTACACCTTC. As protein: CASSRLRDRGDYGYTF.

V is TRBV6-5 and J is TRBJ2-1; TRBD2 is a possible D gene (6 bases). V gave up 0 bases and J gave up 6 bases, with 15 bases separating them. CDR1 is MNHEY, CDR2 SVGAGI, per germline. The CDR3 loop spans 16 amino acids. This CDR3 reads CASSYSPGTLSNEQFF. In DNA form, the CDR3 reads TGTGCCAGCAGTTACTCTCCCGGGACTCTCAGCAATGAGCAGTTCTTC.

The CDR3 region is CASRAGGWDTSYEQYF. As DNA, the CDR3 is TGTGCCAGCAGGGCGGGCGGTTGGGACACCTCCTACGAGCAGTACTTC. This sequence joins TRBV7-4 and TRBJ2-7; possible D gene TRBD1, 6 bases. The CDR3 totals 16 residues. Trimming shortened V by 6 bases and J by 0 bases, and 18 bases separated the two germline ends. Germline values: CDR1 SGHVT, CDR2 SQSDAQ.